The 20 T cell receptor beta chains listed next were all sequenced from one sample in a study of blood T cell repertoires in COVID-19. Profiled with immunoSEQ multiplex PCR; TCRdb holds only in-frame clones, not every one. The table has approximately 270,000 clones, about four fifths seen once; the top ten hold more than 15%. Sequences were obtained from peripheral blood. Receptors were obtained from a person aged 70 to 79 with COVID-19, enrolled during active disease.

In DNA form, the CDR3 reads TGTGCCAGTGAGAACGGGGGGTTGAACACTGAAGCTTTCTTT. Its translation is CASENGGLNTEAFF. The chain is built from TRBV19 and TRBJ1-1, with a tentative D call TRBD1 (5 bases). The CDR3 totals 14 residues. Trimming shortened V by 8 bases and J by 0 bases, and 13 bases separated the two germline ends. Per the germline V gene, CDR1 is LNHDA and CDR2 is SQIVND (reference sequence).

This chain links TRBV3-1 (or the pseudogene TRBV3-2) with TRBJ2-2; 7 bases line up with TRBD1. CDR1 and CDR2 (germline): LGHDT, YNNKEL (reference sequence). V lost 1 base, J lost 6 bases, and 14 bases stayed unmatched. CDR3 length equals 18 residues. CDR3 residues: CASSQVKRGRSIPGELFF. For the CDR3, the DNA is TGTGCCAGCAGCCAAGTCAAGAGGGGGCGAAGTATACCCGGGGAGCTGTTTTTT.

This sequence joins TRBV18 and TRBJ1-2, with unresolved D. From germline, CDR1 is KGHSH and CDR2 LQKENI. V was clipped by 3 bases and J by 0 bases, with 8 bases between them. The CDR3 length is 14 residues. CDR3 coding DNA: TGTGCCAGCTCACCCTCAGGTCCTAACTATGGCTACACCTTC. Encoded protein: CASSPSGPNYGYTF.

V is TRBV18 and J is TRBJ2-2, with D possibly matching TRBD1 (6 bases). V was trimmed by 3 bases and J by 3 bases, leaving 11 bases between them. Per germline, CDR1 KGHSH and CDR2 LQKENI. There are 15 residues in the CDR3. This chain's CDR3 is CASSPGHSYTGELFF. The CDR3 region has the DNA TGTGCCAGCTCACCGGGACACAGTTACACCGGGGAGCTGTTTTTT. Combining the CDR3 with reference TRBV18 and TRBJ2-2 gives the whole variable domain NAGVMQNPRHLVRRRGQEARLRCSPMKGHSHVYWYRQLPEEGLKFMVYLQKENIIDESGMPKERFSAEFPKEGPSILRIQQVVRGDSAAYFCASSPGHSYTGELFFGEGSRLTVL.

The chain has TRBV19 and TRBJ1-4, with 9 nucleotides matching TRBD1. V shed 4 bases and J 10 bases; nucleotides not matched to a gene: 10. CDR3 length equals 15 residues. Germline V gives CDR1 LNHDA, CDR2 SQIVND (reference sequence). The CDR3 sequence: CASSTRQGVGGKLFF. The CDR3 region has the DNA TGTGCCAGTAGTACCCGACAGGGGGTTGGAGGAAAACTGTTTTTT.

This clone has only one observation. V is TRBV9 and J is TRBJ1-2; 8 bases line up with TRBD1. The CDR3 has 16 amino acids. Germline V gene lookup returns CDR1 SGDLS and CDR2 YYNGEE. The J segment lost 4 bases and the V segment lost 4 bases, leaving 12 bases of the junction unmatched. CDR3 bases: TGTGCCAGCAGCACACCCGGACAGGGTATCGGCTATGGCTACACCTTC. Protein: CASSTPGQGIGYGYTF.

V and J are TRBV5-1 and TRBJ2-1; no reliable D call. V was clipped by 1 base and J by 5 bases, with 13 bases between them. The length of the CDR3 is 15 residues. In germline, CDR1 is SGHRS, CDR2 YFSETQ. CDR3 in amino acids: CASSLTLQPNNEQFF. CDR3 nucleotide sequence: TGCGCCAGCAGCTTGACTCTCCAACCCAACAATGAGCAGTTCTTC.

This clone showed up just a few times. The genes are TRBV10-3 and TRBJ1-6; 7 positions agree with TRBD1. J lost 7 bases, V lost 7 bases, and 10 bases had no gene match. Germline V CDR1 and CDR2: ENHRY, SYGVKD. The CDR3 contains 15 residues. CDR3: CAINVGGSQNSPLHF. As DNA, the CDR3 is TGTGCCATCAACGTAGGGGGCAGCCAGAATTCACCCCTCCACTTT.

The J gene is TRBJ1-1, the V gene TRBV4-2; 9 bases are shared with TRBD1. CDR1 and CDR2 (germline): LGHNA, YNFKEQ. This CDR3 comprises 16 residues. Trimming removed 1 base from V and 7 bases from J; junction bases left unmatched: 10. The CDR3 region is CASSQGTGDLAGEAFF. CDR3 DNA sequence: TGTGCCAGCAGCCAAGGGACAGGGGACCTCGCTGGTGAAGCTTTCTTT.

The chain recombines TRBV6-1 with TRBJ1-2; TRBD1 aligns across 8 bases. V was clipped by 0 bases and J by 8 bases; unmatched bases: 8. Germline values: CDR1 MNHNS, CDR2 SASEGT. This CDR3 region has 15 residues. This CDR3 reads CASSEAPRTGRGYTF. The DNA for the CDR3 is TGTGCCAGCAGTGAAGCCCCACGGACAGGGCGCGGCTACACCTTC.

The rearrangement uses TRBV28 and TRBJ1-3; no reliable D call. V gave up 8 bases and J gave up 0 bases, with 17 bases separating them. This CDR3 has 16 residues. Germline CDR1 MDHEN, CDR2 SYDVKM. The CDR3 bases are TGTGCCAGCGTCACGACTGTGCGGCTCTCTGGAAACACCATATATTTT. The encoded protein is CASVTTVRLSGNTIYF.

A single count supports this clone. The gene calls are TRBV28 and TRBJ2-2; 8 bases are shared with TRBD1. CDR1 and CDR2 from the germline V gene are MDHEN and SYDVKM. Trimming took 5 bases from V and 4 from J; bases not matched to a gene: 6. There are 15 residues in the CDR3. CDR3 amino acids: CASSPGGLSTGELFF. The CDR3 region has the DNA TGTGCCAGCAGTCCAGGGGGCTTGAGCACCGGGGAGCTGTTTTTT.

The J gene is TRBJ2-5, the V gene TRBV19, with D hard to call. The CDR3 spans 13 residues. Trimming pared 7 bases from V and 5 bases from J, leaving 14 bases between. Germline CDR1 is LNHDA and CDR2 is SQIVND (reference sequence). The CDR3 here is CASTTPVSETQYF. The CDR3 DNA is TGTGCCAGTACCACCCCGGTGTCTGAGACCCAGTACTTC.

In its sample, this clone was seen a few times. The chain combines TRBV5-4 with TRBJ2-1; D is undetermined. V lost 4 bases and J lost 9, with 11 bases in between. The CDR3 totals 12 residues. Germline V gives CDR1 SGHNT, CDR2 YYREEE (reference sequence). CDR3 nucleotides: TGTGCCAGCAGCCTCCTTAGTGGTGAGCAGTTCTTC. Translation gives CASSLLSGEQFF.

The chain recombines TRBV28 with TRBJ2-7; TRBD2 aligns across 12 bases. This CDR3 spans 16 amino acids. Germline assignment: CDR1 MDHEN and CDR2 SYDVKM. V lost 6 bases to trimming and J lost 4 bases; unmatched junction nucleotides: 10. In DNA, the CDR3 is TGTGCCAGCAGCTCAACTAGCGGGAGGACTTCTTACGAGCAGTACTTC. Its translation is CASSSTSGRTSYEQYF.

This chain uses TRBV28 with TRBJ2-3; TRBD1 is a possible D gene (5 bases). V was trimmed by 6 bases and J by 3 bases, leaving 16 bases between them. The CDR3 length is 15 residues. Germline CDR1 reads MDHEN; CDR2 reads SYDVKM. For the CDR3, the DNA is TGTGCCAGCAGCTCAAGCGTTCAGGGAACAGATACGCAGTATTTT. It codes for CASSSSVQGTDTQYF.

This clone was observed a handful of times. The chain uses TRBV7-9 and TRBJ2-7; D is unresolved. The CDR3 consists of 14 residues. Trimming took off 3 bases at V and 2 bases at J, with 11 bases between the two ends. Germline CDR1 reads SEHNR; CDR2 reads FQNEAQ (reference sequence). The CDR3 DNA reads as TGTGCCAGCAGCTTTCTCCAAACAACCTACGAGCAGTACTTC. Amino acids: CASSFLQTTYEQYF.

This chain links TRBV19 with TRBJ1-2, with D perhaps TRBD1 (5 bases). The CDR3 extends over 16 amino acids. CDR1 LNHDA and CDR2 SQIVND come from the germline V gene (reference sequence). V lost 5 bases to trimming and J lost 5 bases, with 21 bases between them. The CDR3 DNA sequence: TGTGCCAGTAGTGACCCGCGGGGGTTCGGCGGATATGGCTACACCTTC. The encoded protein is CASSDPRGFGGYGYTF.

The rearrangement links TRBV6-5 to TRBJ2-7; 8 bases align to TRBD2. In germline, CDR1 is MNHEY, CDR2 SVGAGI. The CDR3 loop spans 12 amino acids. After removal of 7 bases from V and 6 bases from J, the junction contained 5 bases not matched to a gene. Here the CDR3 DNA reads TGTGCCAGCACCTCTCGGGGGGGCGAGCAGTACTTC. It encodes CASTSRGGEQYF.

The rearrangement uses TRBV28 and TRBJ1-2; D gene ambiguous. Germline CDR1 is MDHEN and CDR2 is SYDVKM. V lost 6 bases and J 8 bases, leaving 16 bases between the germline ends. CDR3 length equals 13 residues. This chain's CDR3 is CASRTAGRGGYTF. The CDR3 nucleotides are TGTGCCAGCAGGACCGCAGGACGGGGAGGCTACACCTTC.